This is a list of T cell receptor beta chains from one sample in a study of blood T cell repertoires in COVID-19. Here immunoSEQ multiplex PCR was the method, and the copy in TCRdb shows in-frame clones only, minus some. Of roughly 110,000 clones detected, around 82% appear once; the ten largest clones hold 4.2%. The sequencing input was peripheral blood. These receptors all come from a human donor in a cohort sampled during active COVID-19. Each CDR3 is given with its conserved first and last residue. D genes are given only for firm matches. Size is stated for part of the rows, as once, few or many counts, or as a class when the clone is expanded.

clone_size: -; j_call: TRBJ2-5; v_call: TRBV4-1; d_call: TRBD1; cdr3_nt: TGCGCCAGCAGCCAAGGAATGAGGGGGCGGAGTGCGGAAGAGACCCAGTACTTC; cdr3_aa: CASSQGMRGRSAEETQYF
clone_size: -; j_call: TRBJ2-5; v_call: TRBV12-3/TRBV12-4; d_call: -; cdr3_nt: TGTGCCAGCAGTCCTACGTTGGAGACCCAGTACTTC; cdr3_aa: CASSPTLETQYF
clone_size: -; j_call: TRBJ2-1; v_call: TRBV7-6; d_call: TRBD1; cdr3_nt: TGTGCCAGCAGCTTAGGGGACAGATACAATGAGCAGTTCTTC; cdr3_aa: CASSLGDRYNEQFF
clone_size: -; j_call: TRBJ2-7; v_call: TRBV7-2; d_call: TRBD1; cdr3_nt: TGTGCCAGCAGCCAGTTCACCTCCGGGACAGGGTCACCCTACGAGCAGTACTTC; cdr3_aa: CASSQFTSGTGSPYEQYF
clone_size: -; j_call: TRBJ1-2; v_call: TRBV27; d_call: -; cdr3_nt: TGTGCCAGCAGTTTATCCCCCGCAGGACTTTACGGCTACACCTTC; cdr3_aa: CASSLSPAGLYGYTF
clone_size: -; j_call: TRBJ2-1; v_call: TRBV27; d_call: TRBD2; cdr3_nt: TGTGCCAGCAGTTTTAAACTAGCGGGGGATTGGGAGCAGTTCTTC; cdr3_aa: CASSFKLAGDWEQFF
clone_size: -; j_call: TRBJ1-5; v_call: TRBV4-1; d_call: TRBD1; cdr3_nt: TGCGCCAGCAGCCAAGGGGCAGGGGGGACGCCCCAGCATTTT; cdr3_aa: CASSQGAGGTPQHF
clone_size: -; j_call: TRBJ2-2; v_call: TRBV9; d_call: -; cdr3_nt: TGTGCCAGCAGCGTAGAGGTGGAGGGCACCGGGGAGCTGTTTTTT; cdr3_aa: CASSVEVEGTGELFF
clone_size: many; j_call: TRBJ1-1; v_call: TRBV27; d_call: -; cdr3_nt: TGTGCCAGCAGTTCCCCTTGGGCGGGCACTGAAGCTTTCTTT; cdr3_aa: CASSSPWAGTEAFF
clone_size: -; j_call: TRBJ1-3; v_call: TRBV20-1; d_call: -; cdr3_nt: TGCAGTGCTAGTGCCAGGGATAGATCTGGAAACACCATATATTTT; cdr3_aa: CSASARDRSGNTIYF
clone_size: -; j_call: TRBJ2-3; v_call: TRBV4-3; d_call: TRBD2; cdr3_nt: TGCGCCAGCAGCCAAGATACTCTAGCGGGAGAGGATACGCAGTATTTT; cdr3_aa: CASSQDTLAGEDTQYF
clone_size: -; j_call: TRBJ2-3; v_call: TRBV10-3; d_call: TRBD2; cdr3_nt: TGTGCCATCAGCCCAACTGGGACTAGCGGGAGGGCAGATACGCAGTATTTT; cdr3_aa: CAISPTGTSGRADTQYF
clone_size: -; j_call: TRBJ2-1; v_call: TRBV27; d_call: TRBD2; cdr3_nt: TGTGCCAGCAGTTCTATCGGTACTAGCGGTCCCCCCCTCTTC; cdr3_aa: CASSSIGTSGPPLF
clone_size: -; j_call: TRBJ1-1; v_call: TRBV5-6; d_call: TRBD1; cdr3_nt: TGTGCCAGCAGCTTGGAAGGGACAGGGCAGAACACTGAAGCTTTCTTT; cdr3_aa: CASSLEGTGQNTEAFF
clone_size: -; j_call: TRBJ2-2; v_call: TRBV27; d_call: -; cdr3_nt: TGTGCCAGCAGTTTTGGTTCAGGGCTGAACACCGGGGAGCTGTTTTTT; cdr3_aa: CASSFGSGLNTGELFF
clone_size: -; j_call: TRBJ2-3; v_call: TRBV7-9; d_call: TRBD2; cdr3_nt: TGTGCCAGCAGCTTACTGACTAGCGGGACTAGCACAGATACGCAGTATTTT; cdr3_aa: CASSLLTSGTSTDTQYF
clone_size: -; j_call: TRBJ1-2; v_call: TRBV7-9; d_call: -; cdr3_nt: TGTGCCAGCAGCTTAGACTCCTTTAGTGGCTACACCTTC; cdr3_aa: CASSLDSFSGYTF
clone_size: -; j_call: TRBJ2-6; v_call: TRBV6-5; d_call: -; cdr3_nt: TGTGCCAGCAGCTCTAGCGCTGGGGCCAACGTCCTGACTTTC; cdr3_aa: CASSSSAGANVLTF
clone_size: -; j_call: TRBJ1-3; v_call: TRBV6-5; d_call: TRBD1; cdr3_nt: TGTGCCAGCAGTCCCGACAGGGCAAAAGGAAACACCATATATTTT; cdr3_aa: CASSPDRAKGNTIYF
clone_size: few; j_call: TRBJ1-6; v_call: TRBV6-2/TRBV6-3; d_call: -; cdr3_nt: TGTGCCAGCAGTTATGTGGAGGGATCACCCCTCCACTTT; cdr3_aa: CASSYVEGSPLHF
clone_size: -; j_call: TRBJ1-1; v_call: TRBV9; d_call: -; cdr3_nt: TGTGCCAGCAGCGTCTGGAGCAACACTGAAGCTTTCTTT; cdr3_aa: CASSVWSNTEAFF
clone_size: -; j_call: TRBJ1-2; v_call: TRBV29-1; d_call: -; cdr3_nt: TGCAGCGTCGACAGTTATGGCTACACCTTC; cdr3_aa: CSVDSYGYTF
clone_size: -; j_call: TRBJ2-7; v_call: TRBV5-1; d_call: TRBD2; cdr3_nt: TGCGCCAGCAGCTTTAGACTAGCGGTGGGCTACGAGCAGTACTTC; cdr3_aa: CASSFRLAVGYEQYF
clone_size: -; j_call: TRBJ2-3; v_call: TRBV9; d_call: TRBD2; cdr3_nt: TGTGCCAGCAGCTCCCTAGCGGGAGGGATAGATACGCAGTATTTT; cdr3_aa: CASSSLAGGIDTQYF
clone_size: -; j_call: TRBJ1-1; v_call: TRBV7-8; d_call: TRBD1; cdr3_nt: TGTGCCAGCAGCATTGTTGAGGGGGCGAACACTGAAGCTTTCTTT; cdr3_aa: CASSIVEGANTEAFF
clone_size: -; j_call: TRBJ1-2; v_call: TRBV5-4; d_call: -; cdr3_nt: TGTGCCAGCAGCTTTGGGCAGGGTTATGGCTACACCTTC; cdr3_aa: CASSFGQGYGYTF
clone_size: once; j_call: TRBJ2-2; v_call: TRBV2; d_call: -; cdr3_nt: TGTGCCAGCATTTCGGGTACGAACACCGGGGAGCTGTTTTTT; cdr3_aa: CASISGTNTGELFF
clone_size: -; j_call: TRBJ2-1; v_call: TRBV24-1; d_call: TRBD2; cdr3_nt: TGTGCCACCAGTGATCCGAGCGAACTAGCGGGAGGCAATGAGCAGTTCTTC; cdr3_aa: CATSDPSELAGGNEQFF
clone_size: -; j_call: TRBJ2-1; v_call: TRBV7-9; d_call: -; cdr3_nt: TGTGCCAGCAGCGAAGGGACTTCCATCACGTACAATGAGCAGTTCTTC; cdr3_aa: CASSEGTSITYNEQFF
clone_size: once; j_call: TRBJ2-5; v_call: TRBV5-1; d_call: TRBD2; cdr3_nt: TGCGCCAGCAGCTTGGGGACTAGCGGGAGGGCCCAGTACTTC; cdr3_aa: CASSLGTSGRAQYF
clone_size: -; j_call: TRBJ2-7; v_call: TRBV28; d_call: TRBD1; cdr3_nt: TGTGCCAGCCGAACGGAAAGGACAGGGTCCCACGAGCAGTACTTC; cdr3_aa: CASRTERTGSHEQYF
clone_size: -; j_call: TRBJ2-1; v_call: TRBV5-1; d_call: -; cdr3_nt: TGCGCCAGCAGCTTGGAGGCTAGCTCCTACAATGAGCAGTTCTTC; cdr3_aa: CASSLEASSYNEQFF
clone_size: -; j_call: TRBJ1-1; v_call: TRBV6-5; d_call: -; cdr3_nt: TGTGCCAGCAGTTACGGGGCAGGGGCGCTTAACACTGAAGCTTTCTTT; cdr3_aa: CASSYGAGALNTEAFF
clone_size: -; j_call: TRBJ2-1; v_call: TRBV27; d_call: -; cdr3_nt: TGTGCCAGCAGAAAGCCCGGGACTTTCAATGAGCAGTTCTTC; cdr3_aa: CASRKPGTFNEQFF
clone_size: -; j_call: TRBJ2-7; v_call: TRBV5-5; d_call: -; cdr3_nt: TGTGCCAGCAGCTTACAGGGCACCTACGAGCAGTACTTC; cdr3_aa: CASSLQGTYEQYF
clone_size: many; j_call: TRBJ2-3; v_call: TRBV7-2; d_call: TRBD2; cdr3_nt: TGTGCCAGCAGCCCCGGACTAGCGGGAGCAGATACGCAGTATTTT; cdr3_aa: CASSPGLAGADTQYF
clone_size: -; j_call: TRBJ2-3; v_call: TRBV5-1; d_call: TRBD2; cdr3_nt: TGCGCCAGCAGCTTGGTGCTAGCGGGCAACACAGATACGCAGTATTTT; cdr3_aa: CASSLVLAGNTDTQYF
clone_size: -; j_call: TRBJ1-6; v_call: TRBV12-3/TRBV12-4; d_call: TRBD1; cdr3_nt: TGTGCCAGCAGTTCGGGACAGGGTTCACCCCTCCACTTT; cdr3_aa: CASSSGQGSPLHF
clone_size: -; j_call: TRBJ2-6; v_call: TRBV30; d_call: TRBD1; cdr3_nt: TGTGCCTGGGGGACAGGCTCTGGGGCCAACGTCCTGACTTTC; cdr3_aa: CAWGTGSGANVLTF
clone_size: -; j_call: TRBJ1-1; v_call: TRBV4-3; d_call: -; cdr3_nt: TGCGCCAGCAGCCTCGACCCGGAGACGCTGAACACTGAAGCTTTCTTT; cdr3_aa: CASSLDPETLNTEAFF